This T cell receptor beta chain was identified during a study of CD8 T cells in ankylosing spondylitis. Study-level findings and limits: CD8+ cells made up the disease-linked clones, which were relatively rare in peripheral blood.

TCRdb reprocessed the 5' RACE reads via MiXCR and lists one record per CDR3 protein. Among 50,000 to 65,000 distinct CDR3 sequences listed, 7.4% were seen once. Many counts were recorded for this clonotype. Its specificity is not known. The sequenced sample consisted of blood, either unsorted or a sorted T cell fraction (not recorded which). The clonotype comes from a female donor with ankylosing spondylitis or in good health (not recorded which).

The CDR3 loop reads CASRTTGDNSPLHF. The CDR3 region has the DNA TGCGCCAGCAGGACAACAGGGGATAATTCACCCCTCCACTTT. The genes are TRBV5-1 and TRBJ1-6; TRBD1 agrees at 7 bases. This CDR3 contains 14 residues. CDR1 is SGHRS, CDR2 YFSETQ, per germline. J gave up 5 bases and V 5 bases, and 4 bases lay outside the gene matches.